This T cell receptor beta chain was found in a study of blood T cell repertoires in COVID-19. This CDR3 has 20 amino acids. Libraries were prepared by immunoSEQ multiplex PCR; TCRdb keeps only in-frame clonotypes and omits some of them. The sample has some 50,000 clones, approximately 70% seen once; the top ten hold 7.5% to 9%. This clone was seen once. The chain has TRBV21-1 and TRBJ2-3; the table calls TRBD1, which could not be checked here. TRBV21-1 is a pseudogene segment. Sequenced sample: peripheral blood. The TCR was taken from a woman in her 70s with acute or convalescent COVID-19. CDR3 coding DNA: TGTGCCAGCAGCAAAGCCCCATTCGGGGCTAGGGGACAGGGGGCCGATACGCAGTATTTT. Residues: CASSKAPFGARGQGADTQYF.